The 10 T cell receptor beta chains presented below share a single source sample, sequenced in a study of blood T cell repertoires in COVID-19. Measured with immunoSEQ multiplex PCR; TCRdb has only the in-frame clones, and not every one. The table has over 200,000 clones, almost 90% seen once; the top ten hold roughly 16%. Sequencing was performed on PBMCs or T cells enriched from blood (not recorded which). Source of these receptors: a man aged 25-40 years who had been exposed to COVID-19.

The chain carries TRBV10-3 and TRBJ1-2; D might be TRBD1 (6 bases). The CDR3 covers 13 residues. CDR1 is ENHRY and CDR2 is SYGVKD in the germline V gene. Trimming stripped 4 bases from V and 7 bases from J, with 13 bases between. Here the CDR3 reads CAISADSTVGYTF. The CDR3 DNA sequence: TGTGCCATCAGTGCGGACAGCACTGTTGGCTACACCTTC.

V gene TRBV5-4 combines with J gene TRBJ2-6; 9 bases are a match to TRBD2. This CDR3 is 19 amino acids long. The junction had 17 bases not matched to a gene; V was cut back by 10 bases and J by 0 bases. Germline V gene sequence: CDR1 SGHNT, CDR2 YYREEE (reference sequence). The CDR3 spells CAPRRGGAGASSGANVLTF. The CDR3 nucleotides read TGTGCCCCCCGCCGCGGGGGGGCGGGGGCGAGCTCTGGGGCCAACGTCCTGACTTTC.

The V call is TRBV6-2 or TRBV6-3, the J call TRBJ2-2; the D is unclear. The CDR3 sequence is 14 residues long. The germline V gene has CDR1 MNHEY and CDR2 SVGEGT. V was trimmed by 5 bases and J by 6 bases, leaving 13 bases between them. This CDR3 is CASSPTPIAGELFF. In DNA form, the CDR3 reads TGTGCCAGCAGTCCGACTCCTATAGCCGGGGAGCTGTTTTTT.

As to this clone: The junction does not match germline at one end; this may be a read error. The chain couples TRBV24-1 to TRBJ2-3, with 11 bases matching TRBD2. The length of the CDR3 is 13 residues. Germline-derived CDR1 and CDR2 are KGHDR and SFDVKD. The CDR3 DNA follows: TGTGCCACCAGGCCGGGACTAGCGGAGTACGCAGTATTT. It translates to CATRPGLAEYAVF.

The rearrangement joins TRBV5-1 to TRBJ1-6; 7 nucleotides match TRBD1. Looked up from germline, CDR1 is SGHRS and CDR2 is YFSETQ. CDR3 length equals 13 residues. The junction had 4 bases not matched to a gene; V was cut back by 3 bases and J by 10 bases. Written as DNA, the CDR3 is TGCGCCAGCAGCTGGGACAGTAAATCACCCCTCCACTTT. This sequence encodes CASSWDSKSPLHF.

This clone was observed once. The CDR3 region has the DNA TGTGCCAGCAGCAGGGGACAGGGGGCGCGGGCTAATGAAAAACTGTTTTTT. Its translation is CASSRGQGARANEKLFF. V gene TRBV5-5 combines with J gene TRBJ1-4; 12 bases map to TRBD1. The trim removed 4 bases at V and 3 bases at J, leaving 7 bases unmatched. CDR1 and CDR2 from the germline V gene are SGHKS and YYEKEE (reference sequence). The CDR3 is 17 amino acids.

This clone was counted only a few times. The chain couples TRBV5-4 to TRBJ2-7; 8 bases agree with TRBD1. The germline V gene has CDR1 SGHNT and CDR2 YYREEE (reference sequence). The CDR3 is 13 residues long. After removal of 4 bases from V and 4 bases from J, the junction contained 4 bases not matched to a gene. The DNA of the CDR3 is TGTGCCAGCAGCGCCAACAGGGGGTACGAGCAGTACTTC. Residues: CASSANRGYEQYF.

This chain uses TRBV2 with TRBJ1-2; unclear D gene. V lost 5 bases, J lost 5 bases, and 12 bases lay in between. The CDR3 contains 13 residues. Germline CDR1 SNHLY, CDR2 FYNNEI. This CDR3 is CASSSGYLYGYTF. The CDR3 nucleotides are TGTGCCAGCAGTTCCGGGTACCTTTATGGCTACACCTTC.

The chain couples TRBV19 to TRBJ1-3; D perhaps matches TRBD1 (6 bases). The CDR3 covers 17 residues. Germline V gene sequence: CDR1 LNHDA, CDR2 SQIVND (reference sequence). Trimming removed 7 bases from V and 0 bases from J, with 19 bases in between. The CDR3 DNA reads TGTGCCAGTACCTTCAAATGGGGGGGGCTCTCTGGAAACACCATATATTTT. Its translation: CASTFKWGGLSGNTIYF.

This clone was observed a few times. The CDR3 sequence: CAISETSGGDYEQYF. The CDR3 DNA sequence: TGTGCCATCAGTGAGACTAGCGGGGGAGATTACGAGCAGTACTTC. V usage is TRBV10-3 and J usage is TRBJ2-7; 11 positions agree with TRBD2. In germline, CDR1 is ENHRY, CDR2 SYGVKD. This CDR3 spans 15 amino acids. The J segment lost 4 bases and the V segment lost 2 bases, leaving 4 bases of the junction unmatched.